The present T cell receptor (beta chain) was sequenced within a study of OX40 agonist ivuxolimab in advanced cancers. Whole-study context: Subjects had a mean age of roughly 60 years, with a range of 23 to 79; more than 75% were male. Whole-study findings and limits: The antigen specificity of the peripheral T cells (those that were expanded) was not determined. Patients who responded partially at 0.1-3.0 mg/kg showed clonal expansion ranking among the lowest. Researchers report that CD8+ T cells had, on average, more expanded clones than CD4+.

Here immunoSEQ multiplex PCR was the method, and the copy in TCRdb shows in-frame clones only, minus some. The sample consists of tens of thousands of clones, around 89% of them appearing once. In the case of this clone: The target antigen is unknown.

CDR1 and CDR2 (germline): LNHDA, SQIVND (reference sequence). This CDR3 is built from 14 residues. V was pared by 2 bases and J by 2 bases, with 2 bases of the junction left unmatched. The genes are TRBV19 and TRBJ2-5; 7 bases are shared with TRBD2. The receptor was isolated from an adult with an advanced solid tumor such as melanoma, head and neck, liver or kidney cancer. The sample consisted of CD4+ or CD8+ T cells sorted from blood, taken in a trial of the OX40 agonist ivuxolimab. DNA for the CDR3: TGTGCCAGTAGTATAACCGGGGGGCAAGAGACCCAGTACTTC. It translates to CASSITGGQETQYF. The variable domain in full, with the rest retrieved from reference TRBV19 and TRBJ2-5, is DGGITQSPKYLFRKEGQNVTLSCEQNLNHDAMYWYRQDPGQGLRLIYYSQIVNDFQKGDIAEGYSVSREKKESFPLTVTSAQKNPTAFYLCASSITGGQETQYFGPGTRLLVL.